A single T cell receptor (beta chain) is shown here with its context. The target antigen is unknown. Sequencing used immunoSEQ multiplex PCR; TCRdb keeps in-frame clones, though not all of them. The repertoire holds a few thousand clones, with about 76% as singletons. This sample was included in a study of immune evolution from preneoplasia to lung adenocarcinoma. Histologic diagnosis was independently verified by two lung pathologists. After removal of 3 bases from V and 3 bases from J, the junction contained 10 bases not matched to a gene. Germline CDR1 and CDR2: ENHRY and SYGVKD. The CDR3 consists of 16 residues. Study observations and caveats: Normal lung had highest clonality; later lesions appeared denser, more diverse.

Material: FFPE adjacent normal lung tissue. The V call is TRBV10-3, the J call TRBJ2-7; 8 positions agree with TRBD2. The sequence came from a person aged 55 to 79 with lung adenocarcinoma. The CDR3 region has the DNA TGTGCCATCAGTGATCCCCCGGGAGGGAGAGGCTACGAGCAGTACTTC. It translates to CAISDPPGGRGYEQYF.